This T cell receptor beta chain was found in a study of shared clonotypes between healthy human individuals. The germline V gene encodes CDR1 SGHNT and CDR2 YYREEE (reference sequence). The CDR3 spans 16 residues. The V end was cut by 0 bases, the J end by 7 bases, with 17 bases between. CD45RO-negative CD8 cells positively selected for CCR7 made up the naive population, which excluded terminally differentiated effector memory CD45RA+ cells. Using immunoSEQ multiplex PCR, the repertoire was profiled, and TCRdb retains in-frame clones only, with some absent. The sample lists under 850,000 clones, about 92% seen once, with more than 20% in the top ten.

This chain connects TRBV5-4 to TRBJ2-1, with D uncertain. The source is a man younger than 40 in good health. Sequencing input: naive CD8+ T cells sorted from blood. CDR3 sequence (DNA): TGTGCCAGCAGCTTGGCCATTCAGTGGTCTGAGAATGAGCAGTTCTTC. Protein: CASSLAIQWSENEQFF.